The clone carrying this T cell receptor beta chain was recorded a few times. The target antigen is unknown. This sample stems from a study of T-cell reconstitution after alpha-beta-depleted transplantation in children. General study results and limits: Where alpha-beta T cells came from about two months after transplant was reportedly several hundred expanded graft clones.

V dropped 5 bases and J dropped 3; count of bases not matched to a gene: 8. Per germline, CDR1 SEHNR and CDR2 FQNEAQ (reference sequence). This CDR3 contains 15 residues. TCRbeta library preparation incorporated unique molecular identifiers. TCRdb re-derived calls from the PCR reads in MiXCR, one entry per CDR3 protein. The table lists fewer than 700,000 distinct CDR3 sequences, approximately 12% of them singletons. This specimen consisted of PBMCs, mostly from graft donor cells, obtained 360 days after TCRalphabeta/CD19-depleted stem cell transplant. This clonotype originated in a male patient between 5 and 17 years old who had a stem cell transplant for acute myeloid leukemia, so the T cells may come from the graft donor. The genes are TRBV7-9 and TRBJ2-7; TRBD1 agrees at 9 bases. The CDR3 protein is CASSQNRDRVYEQYF. CDR3 nucleotides: TGTGCCAGCAGCCAGAACCGGGACAGGGTCTACGAGCAGTACTTC.